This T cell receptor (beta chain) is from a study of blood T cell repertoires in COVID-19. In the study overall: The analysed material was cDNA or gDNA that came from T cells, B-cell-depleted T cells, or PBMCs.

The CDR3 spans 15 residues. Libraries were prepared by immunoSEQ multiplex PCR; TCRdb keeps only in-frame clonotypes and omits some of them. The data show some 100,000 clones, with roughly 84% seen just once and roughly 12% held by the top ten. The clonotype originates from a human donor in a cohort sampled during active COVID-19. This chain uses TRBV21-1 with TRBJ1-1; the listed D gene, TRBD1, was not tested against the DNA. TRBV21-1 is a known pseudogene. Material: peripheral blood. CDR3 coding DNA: TGTGCCAGCAGCAGAACAGGGGGCGGGTGCACTGAAGCTTTCTTT. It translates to CASSRTGGGCTEAFF.